This T cell receptor (beta chain) was captured in a study of T cells in Graves' hyperthyroidism and ophthalmopathy. As concerns this clonotype: Its antigen is not known.

Study observations and caveats: Clonotypes that were expanded in thyroid above 0.001 mostly appeared in blood too.

First hyperthyroidism diagnosis is when the blood sample was obtained, before any ophthalmopathy symptoms. This CDR3 is built from 15 residues. CDR1 and CDR2 (germline): SGHRS, YFSETQ. Trimming cost V 4 bases and J 0 bases, with 10 bases left between them. TCR beta CDR3 regions were amplified from RNA. In the first-round RT-PCR of the TCR CDR3, the HTBI primer set was used. TCRdb ran MiXCR on the multiplex PCR reads and lists one entry per CDR3 protein. This table has 300,000 to 450,000 distinct CDR3 sequences, about 14% appearing once. The clonotype originates from a young man with Graves' hyperthyroidism that later progressed to Graves' ophthalmopathy. The material sequenced was blood. The chain links TRBV5-1 to TRBJ1-4; D possibly corresponds to TRBD1 (5 bases). CDR3 region: CASSMGPATNEKLFF. CDR3 DNA: TGCGCCAGCAGCATGGGGCCTGCAACTAATGAAAAACTGTTTTTT.